This T cell receptor beta chain was sequenced during a study of blood T cell repertoires in COVID-19. Study as a whole: Samples taken during acute and convalescent COVID-19 were collected in the United States, Italy and Spain. PBMCs, B-cell-depleted T cells, or T cells provided the cDNA or gDNA that made up the material.

V was pared by 0 bases and J by 7 bases, with 9 bases between. The CDR3 sequence is 13 residues long. Authors' data handling: Estimated nucleated cell counts came from reference gene primer amplification. The method was immunoSEQ multiplex PCR; TCRdb's version includes in-frame clones alone and lacks a portion of them. The D gene and trimming were derived from the DNA, and the V and J assignments and clone size from that table. Of roughly 130,000 clones in the sample, 70% to 85% were seen once. The clonotype originates from a woman in her 50s with acute or convalescent COVID-19. This rearrangement joins TRBV12-3 or TRBV12-4 to TRBJ1-1, with D perhaps TRBD1 (5 bases). Sequencing input: peripheral blood. CDR3 amino acids: CASSLARDLEAFF. The DNA of the CDR3 is TGTGCCAGCAGTTTAGCGCGGGACCTTGAAGCTTTCTTT.